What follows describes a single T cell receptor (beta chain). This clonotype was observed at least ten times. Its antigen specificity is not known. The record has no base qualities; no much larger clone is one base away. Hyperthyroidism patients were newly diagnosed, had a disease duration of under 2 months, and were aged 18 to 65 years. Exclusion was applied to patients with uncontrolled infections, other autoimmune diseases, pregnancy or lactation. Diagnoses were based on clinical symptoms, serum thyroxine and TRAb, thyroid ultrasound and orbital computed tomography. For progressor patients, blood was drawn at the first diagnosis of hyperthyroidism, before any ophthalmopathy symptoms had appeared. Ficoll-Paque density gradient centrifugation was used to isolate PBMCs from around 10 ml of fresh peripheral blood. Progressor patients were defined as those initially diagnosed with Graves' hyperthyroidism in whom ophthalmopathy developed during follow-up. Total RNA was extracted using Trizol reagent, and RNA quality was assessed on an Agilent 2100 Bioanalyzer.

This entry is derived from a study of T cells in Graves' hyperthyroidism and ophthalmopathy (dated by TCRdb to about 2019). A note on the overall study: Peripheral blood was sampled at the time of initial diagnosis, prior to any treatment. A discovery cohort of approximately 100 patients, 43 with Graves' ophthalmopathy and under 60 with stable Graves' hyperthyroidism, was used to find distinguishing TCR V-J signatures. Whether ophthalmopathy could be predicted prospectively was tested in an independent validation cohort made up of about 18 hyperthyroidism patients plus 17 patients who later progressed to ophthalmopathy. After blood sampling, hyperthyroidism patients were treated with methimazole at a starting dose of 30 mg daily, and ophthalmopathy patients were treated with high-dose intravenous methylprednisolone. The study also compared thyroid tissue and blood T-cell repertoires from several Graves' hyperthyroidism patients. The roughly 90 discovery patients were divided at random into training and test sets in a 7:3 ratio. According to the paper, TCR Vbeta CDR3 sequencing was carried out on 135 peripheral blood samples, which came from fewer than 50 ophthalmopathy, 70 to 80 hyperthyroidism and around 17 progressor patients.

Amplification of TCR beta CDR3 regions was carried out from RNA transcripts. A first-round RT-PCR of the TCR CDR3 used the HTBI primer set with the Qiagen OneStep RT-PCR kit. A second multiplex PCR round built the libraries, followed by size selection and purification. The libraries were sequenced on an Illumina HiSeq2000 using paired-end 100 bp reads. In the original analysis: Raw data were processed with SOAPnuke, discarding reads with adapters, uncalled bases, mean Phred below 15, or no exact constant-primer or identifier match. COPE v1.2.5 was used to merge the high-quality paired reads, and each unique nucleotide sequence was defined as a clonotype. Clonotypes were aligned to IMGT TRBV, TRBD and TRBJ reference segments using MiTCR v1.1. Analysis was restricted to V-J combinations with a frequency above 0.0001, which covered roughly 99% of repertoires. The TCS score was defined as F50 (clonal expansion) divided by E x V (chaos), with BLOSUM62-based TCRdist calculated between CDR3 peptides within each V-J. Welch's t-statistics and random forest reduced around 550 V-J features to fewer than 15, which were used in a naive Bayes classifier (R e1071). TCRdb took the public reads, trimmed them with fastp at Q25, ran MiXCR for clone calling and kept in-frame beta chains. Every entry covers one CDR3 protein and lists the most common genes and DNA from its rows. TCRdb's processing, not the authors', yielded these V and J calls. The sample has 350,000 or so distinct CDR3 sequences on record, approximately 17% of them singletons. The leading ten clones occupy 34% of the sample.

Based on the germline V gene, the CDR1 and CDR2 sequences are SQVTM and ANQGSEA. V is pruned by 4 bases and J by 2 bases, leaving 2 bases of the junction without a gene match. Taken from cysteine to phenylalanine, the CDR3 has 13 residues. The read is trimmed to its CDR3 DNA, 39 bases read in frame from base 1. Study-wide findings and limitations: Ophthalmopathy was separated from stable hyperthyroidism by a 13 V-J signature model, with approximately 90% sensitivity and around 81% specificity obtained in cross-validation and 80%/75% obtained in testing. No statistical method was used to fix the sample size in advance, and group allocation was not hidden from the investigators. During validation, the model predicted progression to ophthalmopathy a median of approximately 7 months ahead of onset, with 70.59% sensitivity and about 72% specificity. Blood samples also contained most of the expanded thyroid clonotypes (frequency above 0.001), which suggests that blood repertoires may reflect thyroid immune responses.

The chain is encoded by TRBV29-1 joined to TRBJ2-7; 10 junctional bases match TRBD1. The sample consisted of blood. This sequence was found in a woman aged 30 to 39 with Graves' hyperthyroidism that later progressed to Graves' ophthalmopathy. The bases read TGCAGCGTTGCCGGGACAGGGGCCTACGAGCAGTACTTC. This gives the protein CSVAGTGAYEQYF.